Sequencing of this T cell receptor beta chain was carried out in a study of early T cells in non-severe SARS-CoV-2 infection. Study details: Sequencing was performed on bulk RNA from unsorted whole blood, leaving chains unpaired. Findings of the study overall: Anti-spike CD8 responses were favored by VDJdb matching, which missed private and CD4 specificities.

V lost 0 bases and J 2 bases, leaving 8 bases between the germline ends. Germline V gene lookup returns CDR1 SQVTM and CDR2 ANQGSEA. The CDR3 is 15 amino acids. Unique molecular identifiers were affixed to single, distinct cDNA molecules. From the 5' RACE reads, TCRdb called clonotypes with MiXCR, one entry per CDR3 protein. The sample gives more than 85,000 distinct CDR3 sequences, around a sixth of which show up once; roughly 1.3% is in the top ten. Concerning this clonotype: The antigen remains undetermined.

Sequences were obtained from whole blood. This receptor was taken from an adult who was a healthcare worker with PCR-confirmed SARS-CoV-2 infection or an uninfected control (not recorded which). The chain has TRBV29-1 and TRBJ2-6; D perhaps matches TRBD1 (6 bases). CDR3 residues: CSVEDQGTGANVLTF. In DNA form, the CDR3 reads TGCAGCGTTGAAGATCAGGGGACTGGGGCCAACGTCCTGACTTTC.